This T cell receptor beta chain was sequenced during a study of blood T cell repertoires in COVID-19. Across the whole study: Some COVID-19 samples were acute and others convalescent; all came from the United States, Italy and Spain.

Here immunoSEQ multiplex PCR was the method, and the copy in TCRdb shows in-frame clones only, minus some. The data contain some 460,000 clones, 75% to 90% of them seen just once; the ten biggest clones take up under 0.75%. Cohorts were determined from participant-reported clinical history. V shed 1 base and J shed 7 bases, with 10 bases lying between them. CDR1 is MDHEN and CDR2 is SYDVKM in the germline V gene. The length of the CDR3 is 13 residues. The chain employs TRBV28 and TRBJ1-1; D is possibly TRBD1 (6 bases). The receptor was isolated from a woman between 18 and 30 years old who had recovered from COVID-19. The sample consisted of PBMCs or T cells enriched from blood (not recorded which). Here the CDR3 DNA reads TGTGCCAGCAGTTTATCGGACAGCGGTGAAGCTTTCTTT. This translates into CASSLSDSGEAFF.